A single sample gave rise to the 4 T cell receptor beta chains below, sequenced in a study of blood T cell repertoires in COVID-19. The protocol was immunoSEQ multiplex PCR, while the TCRdb copy is restricted to in-frame clones and leaves out a portion. Found here are more than 250,000 clones, 80% to 90% of them singletons; the top ten hold about 1.2%. The sequenced sample was peripheral blood. The receptors shown here come from a woman between 45 and 60 years old with acute or convalescent COVID-19.

The rearrangement joins TRBV27 to TRBJ1-1; D is perhaps TRBD1 (6 bases). Germline CDR1 reads MNHEY; CDR2 reads SMNVEV (reference sequence). The ends were cut back, 4 bases at V and 7 bases at J, with 19 bases in the middle. The CDR3 length is 15 residues. The DNA of the CDR3 is TGTGCCAGCAGTTCATCCTCAGGGGCCAGGGGTGAAGCTTTCTTT. Amino acids: CASSSSSGARGEAFF.

This chain connects TRBV6-6 to TRBJ2-1; maybe TRBD1 (5 bases). V was trimmed by 6 bases and J by 7 bases, leaving 13 bases between them. This CDR3 has 13 residues. Germline V gene sequence: CDR1 MNHNY, CDR2 SVGAGI (reference sequence). The CDR3 reads CASSRYRFNEQFF. CDR3 bases: TGTGCCAGCAGCCGCTACAGGTTTAATGAGCAGTTCTTC.

The chain links TRBV6-5 to TRBJ1-4, with 9 bases matching TRBD1. The CDR3 is made up of 15 amino acids. Germline V gene lookup returns CDR1 MNHEY and CDR2 SVGAGI. The ends lost 2 bases at V and 6 bases at J; junction bases unmatched: 4. CDR3: CASSYRGQGDEKLFF. CDR3 nucleotide sequence: TGTGCCAGCAGTTACCGGGGACAGGGTGATGAAAAACTGTTTTTT.

Only one count was recorded for this clone. The chain couples TRBV27 to TRBJ2-2; 9 bases line up with TRBD2. Germline V CDR1 and CDR2: MNHEY, SMNVEV (reference sequence). This CDR3 has 16 amino acids. After removal of 4 bases from V and 2 bases from J, the junction contained 5 bases not matched to a gene. The CDR3 sequence is CASSSPGTSNTGELFF. In nucleotides, the CDR3 is TGTGCCAGCAGTTCACCCGGGACTAGCAACACCGGGGAGCTGTTTTTT.